The following is a TCR beta chain sequence with its context. Its specificity is unknown. The entry originates in a study of CD8 T cells in ankylosing spondylitis. Findings and caveats of the study: Reactive arthritis synovial fluid and blood were previously reported to contain some motif variants.

The trim removed 4 bases at V and 4 bases at J, leaving 8 bases unmatched. CDR3 length equals 15 residues. Germline V gene lookup returns CDR1 SGHRS and CDR2 YFSETQ. TCRdb reprocessed the 5' RACE reads via MiXCR and lists one record per CDR3 protein. The sample has hundreds of thousands of distinct CDR3 sequences, roughly 25% seen once. Specimen: blood, either unsorted or a sorted T cell fraction (not recorded which). The origin of this receptor is a male donor with ankylosing spondylitis or in good health (not recorded which). The J gene is TRBJ1-3, the V gene TRBV5-1, with 7 bases lining up with TRBD1. CDR3 in amino acids: CASSLGGGRGNTIYF. CDR3 coding DNA: TGCGCCAGCAGCCTTGGAGGGGGCAGGGGAAACACCATATATTTT. The full variable domain, in which reference TRBV5-1 and TRBJ1-3 provide the parts outside the CDR3, is KAGVTQTPRYLIKTRGQQVTLSCSPISGHRSVSWYQQTPGQGLQFLFEYFSETQRNKGNFPGRFSGRQFSNSRSEMNVSTLELGDSALYLCASSLGGGRGNTIYFGEGSWLTVV.